Listed here are 18 T cell receptor beta chains from one sample, sequenced in a study of CD8+CD57+ T cells in acquired aplastic anemia. Individuals selected for sequencing had exhibited CD8+CD57+ cell expansion on flow cytometry. The template used for profiling TCR beta VDJ and CDR3 was genomic DNA. Each CDR3 protein gets one entry after TCRdb re-called the reads with MiXCR. The sample holds some 140,000 distinct CDR3 sequences; just over 50% are singletons and the top ten take more than 10%. The sample comprised sorted CD4+, CD8+, or CD8+CD57+ T cells (not recorded which) from PBMCs. The source of these receptors is a human donor with aplastic anemia.

The chain joins TRBV20-1 to TRBJ2-1; 7 nucleotides align to TRBD1. The CDR3 covers 13 residues. J gave up 5 bases and V 5 bases, and 6 bases lay outside the gene matches. The germline CDR1 and CDR2 sequences are DFQATT and SNEGSKA (reference sequence). The CDR3 reads CSAPRQGNNEQFF. In DNA, the CDR3 is TGCAGTGCTCCTAGACAGGGAAACAATGAGCAGTTCTTC.

V gene TRBV11-2 combines with J gene TRBJ1-2; D might be TRBD1 (5 bases). The CDR3 loop spans 13 amino acids. From germline, CDR1 is SGHAT and CDR2 FQNNGV. Between the trimmed V and J ends, which lost 7 bases and 7 bases, there was a span of 16 bases. For the CDR3, the DNA is TGTGCCAGCATCGATGTAGGGGCTGGTGGCTACACCTTC. Its translation is CASIDVGAGGYTF.

The rearrangement links TRBV9 to TRBJ2-5; 10 bases match TRBD2. The CDR3 sequence is 18 residues long. J was trimmed by 2 bases and V by 0 bases; bases with no gene match: 10. Germline V gene data show CDR1 as SGDLS and CDR2 as YYNGEE. CDR3 bases: TGTGCCAGCAGCGTAGTCCGAAGCGGGGGGGCCGGTCAAGAGACCCAGTACTTC. This codes for CASSVVRSGGAGQETQYF.

The rearrangement uses TRBV14 and TRBJ2-7, with D uncertain. Germline values: CDR1 SGHDN, CDR2 FVKESK. The CDR3 has 12 amino acids. With 2 bases removed from V and 0 bases from J, the gap between germline ends came to 2 bases. CDR3 sequence: CASSQISYEQYF. DNA for the CDR3: TGTGCCAGCAGCCAAATCTCCTACGAGCAGTACTTC.

J is TRBJ1-2 and V is TRBV7-4; 7 bases map to TRBD1. CDR3 size: 15 residues. The junction had 8 bases not matched to a gene; V was cut back by 5 bases and J by 2 bases. Germline assignment: CDR1 SGHVT and CDR2 SQSDAQ. The CDR3 spells CASSVDEGANYGYTF. The CDR3 nucleotides read TGTGCCAGCAGCGTAGATGAGGGGGCGAACTATGGCTACACCTTC.

This clonotype was counted ten times or more. This rearrangement joins TRBV14 to TRBJ2-5; D could derive from TRBD1 or TRBD2 (7 bases each). CDR3 length: 18 residues. V was trimmed by 4 bases and J by 5 bases, leaving 26 bases between them. Per germline, CDR1 SGHDN and CDR2 FVKESK. In DNA form, the CDR3 reads TGTGCCAGCAGCCGTCATGCCGAGGGGGCGCGGGAGTGGGAGACCCAGTACTTC. It specifies CASSRHAEGAREWETQYF.

V is TRBV7-3 and J is TRBJ1-1; TRBD1 might be the D (5 bases). The V gene lost 5 bases and the J gene lost 8 bases, with 12 bases spanning the gap. The CDR3 runs 12 residues. Germline V gene lookup returns CDR1 SGHTA and CDR2 FQGTGA. CDR3 loop: CASSHDSREAFF. As DNA, the CDR3 is TGTGCCAGCAGCCATGACAGTCGCGAAGCTTTCTTT. Variable domain in full (rest from reference TRBV7-3 and TRBJ1-1): GAGVSQTPSNKVTEKGKYVELRCDPISGHTALYWYRQSLGQGPEFLIYFQGTGAADDSGLPNDRFFAVRPEGSVSTLKIQRTERGDSAVYLCASSHDSREAFFGQGTRLTVV.

The sample holds one count of this clonotype. CDR3 bases: TGTGCCAGTAGTATTAGGCAGCTGAACACTGAAGCTTTCTTT. Translating gives CASSIRQLNTEAFF. J is TRBJ1-1 and V is TRBV19, with no clear D. The ends were cut back, 3 bases at V and 0 bases at J, with 8 bases in the middle. Per germline, CDR1 LNHDA and CDR2 SQIVND (reference sequence). The CDR3 totals 14 residues.

This chain joins TRBV24-1 and TRBJ1-5, with 10 bases lining up with TRBD1. Germline CDR1 is KGHDR and CDR2 is SFDVKD. The CDR3 covers 16 residues. The trim removed 5 bases at V and 2 bases at J, leaving 5 bases unmatched. CDR3 in DNA: TGTGCCACCAGTGGGACAGGGGGGGGTGGCAATCAGCCCCAGCATTTT. Its translation is CATSGTGGGGNQPQHF.

This chain joins TRBV20-1 and TRBJ2-7; D not certain. This CDR3 region has 14 residues. Germline V gene data show CDR1 as DFQATT and CDR2 as SNEGSKA (reference sequence). Deletions cut 3 bases from V and 4 bases from J, with 16 bases between. In DNA, the CDR3 is TGCAGTGCTAGTTCCGAATACTTGACGTACGAGCAGTACTTC. Encoded protein: CSASSEYLTYEQYF.

This clonotype was counted many times. The V gene is TRBV18, the J gene TRBJ1-6; unclear D gene. Germline V gives CDR1 KGHSH, CDR2 LQKENI. The germline V and J ends were trimmed by 2 bases and 3 bases, with 14 bases remaining between them. This CDR3 contains 17 residues. CDR3 loop: CASSPDILGDYNSPLHF. The CDR3 DNA reads TGTGCCAGCTCACCAGATATCCTCGGGGACTATAATTCACCCCTCCACTTT.

This clonotype was counted ten times or more. The chain recombines TRBV9 with TRBJ2-5; 10 nucleotides agree with TRBD1. Germline CDR1 reads SGDLS; CDR2 reads YYNGEE. V gave up 4 bases and J gave up 3 bases; unmatched junction bases: 9. This CDR3 contains 16 residues. CDR3 in amino acids: CASSPRRGTGEETQYF. In DNA form, the CDR3 reads TGTGCCAGCAGCCCCCGCCGAGGGACAGGGGAAGAGACCCAGTACTTC.

The chain combines TRBV7-9 with TRBJ2-7, with 8 bases aligning to TRBD2. Germline lookup yields CDR1 SEHNR and CDR2 FQNEAQ (reference sequence). This CDR3 is built from 13 residues. Germline trimming cut 4 bases from V and 6 bases from J; bases unmatched to any gene: 5. CDR3 bases: TGTGCCAGCAGCTATTCGGGGGGGCCCGAGCAGTACTTC. This sequence encodes CASSYSGGPEQYF.

The CDR3: CATSRVGIGGTRVNEQFF. DNA of the CDR3: TGTGCCACCAGCAGAGTGGGTATTGGAGGGACTAGGGTCAATGAGCAGTTCTTC. The chain has TRBV15 and TRBJ2-1; 8 nucleotides agree with TRBD2. Germline V gene sequence: CDR1 LNHNV, CDR2 YYDKDF (reference sequence). The CDR3 spans 18 residues. Germline trimming cut 1 base from V and 6 bases from J; bases unmatched to any gene: 14.

This clonotype was seen more than once but under ten times. The CDR3 region has the DNA TGTGCCACCAGCAGCTTAGGTACGAGTAGCAATCAGCCCCAGCATTTT. Protein product: CATSSLGTSSNQPQHF. This chain uses TRBV15 with TRBJ1-5; D remains unclear. The CDR3 loop spans 16 amino acids. CDR1 and CDR2 (germline): LNHNV, YYDKDF (reference sequence). The germline V and J ends were trimmed by 3 bases and 0 bases, with 12 bases remaining between them.

The CDR3 loop is CASSVTSGVGNIQYF. DNA for the CDR3: TGTGCCAGCAGTGTAACTAGCGGGGTGGGGAACATTCAGTACTTC. The rearrangement uses TRBV2 and TRBJ2-4; 10 bases map to TRBD2. The V and J ends lost 4 bases and 7 bases, in that order; junction bases with no gene match: 7. Germline CDR1 and CDR2: SNHLY and FYNNEI. The CDR3 loop spans 15 amino acids.

The genes are TRBV25-1 and TRBJ1-1; no clear D gene. Trimming removed 7 bases from V and 0 bases from J, with 15 bases in between. The germline gives CDR1 MGHDK, CDR2 SYGVNS. This CDR3 contains 15 residues. CDR3 nucleotide sequence: TGTGCCAGCACCAGGTGGGGTGGAGTGAACACTGAAGCTTTCTTT. Its protein product is CASTRWGGVNTEAFF.

This clonotype was recorded a few times. The CDR3: CSVGFLSSLGDEQFF. CDR3 DNA sequence: TGCAGCGTTGGTTTTCTCTCCTCCTTAGGCGATGAGCAGTTCTTC. The chain combines TRBV29-1 with TRBJ2-1; D uncertain. Trimming removed 4 bases from V and 8 bases from J, with 21 bases in between. CDR1 is SQVTM and CDR2 is ANQGSEA in the germline V gene. CDR3 length: 15 residues.